The 18 T cell receptor beta chains listed next were all sequenced from one sample in a study of monozygotic twins with inflammatory bowel disease. No DNA is given; TCRdb re-called the 5' RACE reads and lists each CDR3 protein once. The sample features 330,000 or so distinct CDR3 sequences, with approximately 2% in its top ten. The sample was blood. The origin of the receptors is a human donor with ulcerative colitis or Crohn's disease, or a healthy co-twin of an affected twin (not recorded which).

This rearrangement joins TRBV6-2 or TRBV6-3 to TRBJ1-1. The CDR3 contains 18 residues. Germline-derived CDR1 and CDR2 are MNHEY and SVGEGT. The CDR3 is CASSYPNPSRRGDTEAFF.

The chain links TRBV12-3 or TRBV12-4 to TRBJ2-7; TCRdb designates TRBD1, a call that cannot be tested without DNA. This CDR3 spans 16 amino acids. CDR3 sequence: CASSRAGTGINYEQYF.

V gene TRBV7-6 combines with J gene TRBJ2-3; TCRdb selects TRBD2, and the lack of DNA leaves this call unchecked. Germline-derived CDR1 and CDR2 are SGHVS and FNYEAQ. The CDR3 has 16 amino acids. CDR3 residues: CASSNPLAGGADTQYF.

The J gene is TRBJ2-2, the V gene TRBV5-1. This CDR3 has 12 residues. Germline V gene data show CDR1 as SGHRS and CDR2 as YFSETQ. The CDR3 reads CASSLDAGELFF.

The CDR3 here is CASSITRRNTEAFF. The J gene is TRBJ1-1, the V gene TRBV19. The CDR3 is 14 residues long. Germline V gene sequence: CDR1 LNHDA, CDR2 SQIVND (reference sequence).

V and J are TRBV7-6 and TRBJ2-1. The length of the CDR3 is 16 residues. The germline V gene has CDR1 SGHVS and CDR2 FNYEAQ. CDR3 in amino acids: CASSLAPRGSYNEQFF.

This chain joins TRBV11-2 and TRBJ2-7; TCRdb selects TRBD2, and the lack of DNA leaves this call unchecked. CDR1 and CDR2 from the germline V gene are SGHAT and FQNNGV. The length of the CDR3 is 12 residues. The CDR3 region is CATGRRRYEQYF.

The V gene is TRBV12-3 or TRBV12-4, the J gene TRBJ2-1. The CDR3 runs to 15 residues. CDR3 sequence reads: CATRSDRVGQNEQFF.

This chain links TRBV5-1 with TRBJ2-6; TCRdb selects TRBD1, and the lack of DNA leaves this call unchecked. Germline V gives CDR1 SGHRS, CDR2 YFSETQ. CDR3 length: 21 amino acids. This chain's CDR3 is CASSEYLQGRSSLTGANVLTF.

The chain combines TRBV30 with TRBJ1-1. This CDR3 has 11 residues. CDR1 and CDR2 from the germline V gene are GTSNPN and SVGIG (reference sequence). CDR3 residues: CAWNGYTEAFF.

CDR3 protein: CASSNRQGVNTEAFF. The chain recombines TRBV19 with TRBJ1-1; checking the TCRdb D call of TRBD1 is not possible without DNA. The CDR3 consists of 15 residues. Germline-derived CDR1 and CDR2 are LNHDA and SQIVND (reference sequence).

J is TRBJ2-7 and V is TRBV20-1; TCRdb calls TRBD1, which cannot be checked without DNA. This CDR3 contains 14 residues. The germline V gene has CDR1 DFQATT and CDR2 SNEGSKA (reference sequence). The CDR3 sequence is CSARDLIKQGEQYF.

The chain couples TRBV14 to TRBJ2-1; TCRdb names TRBD2, which stays unverified in the absence of DNA. The CDR3 is made up of 12 amino acids. Per germline, CDR1 SGHDN and CDR2 FVKESK. The CDR3 is CASSHHDSGLFF.

The chain combines TRBV28 with TRBJ1-5; the TCRdb call, TRBD1, lacks DNA for checking. The CDR3 length is 18 residues. Germline CDR1 and CDR2: MDHEN and SYDVKM. CDR3 loop: CASRRGITGTGYNQPQHF. The full variable domain, rest sourced from reference TRBV28 and TRBJ1-5, is DVKVTQSSRYLVKRTGEKVFLECVQDMDHENMFWYRQDPGLGLRLIYFSYDVKMKEKGDIPEGYSVSREKKERFSLILESASTNQTSMYLCASRRGITGTGYNQPQHFGDGTRLSIL.

The rearrangement links TRBV19 to TRBJ1-2; the TCRdb D gene call, TRBD1, has no DNA to confirm it. In germline, CDR1 is LNHDA, CDR2 SQIVND (reference sequence). The CDR3 contains 14 residues. The chain's CDR3 is CASSAGTAFRGYTF.

The chain has TRBV6-1 and TRBJ2-7; lacking DNA, the TRBD1 call made by TCRdb goes unchecked. The CDR3 loop spans 15 amino acids. CDR1 and CDR2 from the germline V gene are MNHNS and SASEGT. The CDR3 loop is CASSATGAPTYEQYF.

The rearrangement uses TRBV2 and TRBJ1-5. This CDR3 contains 15 residues. The germline V gene has CDR1 SNHLY and CDR2 FYNNEI. The CDR3 is CASRIKLTGNQPQHF.

This chain joins TRBV12-3 or TRBV12-4 and TRBJ1-6; the TCRdb call, TRBD1, lacks DNA for checking. CDR3 length: 13 residues. This CDR3 reads CASIFGGSSPLHF.